Listed below are T cell receptor beta chains from one sample, sequenced in a study of vaccination and CD4 T cells after COVID-19. Each CDR3 protein gets one entry after TCRdb re-called the PCR reads with MiXCR. The sample includes nearly 25,000 distinct CDR3 sequences, 30% of them seen just once. No antigen has been identified for these receptors. The source material was CD4+ T cells from blood, cultured in vitro, sampled about 7 months after SARS-CoV-2 vaccination. All receptors derive from a human donor who had recovered from COVID-19. The CDR3 runs from the conserved cysteine through the conserved F or W. D genes are given only for firm matches. The size entry is marked missing in some rows and otherwise reads once, few, many or a size class.

D gene	V gene	clone size	CDR3 length	J gene	CDR3 protein	CDR3 DNA
TRBD1	TRBV10-3	.	15	TRBJ2-5	CAISEGQGGKETQYF	TGTGCCATCAGTGAGGGACAGGGGGGCAAAGAGACCCAGTACTTC
TRBD2	TRBV19	once	19	TRBJ2-5	CASSIVVTSGGKYQETQYF	TGTGCCAGTAGTATAGTGGTGACTAGCGGAGGGAAGTACCAAGAGACCCAGTACTTC
.	TRBV20-1	.	14	TRBJ2-1	CSALVGTYYNEQFF	TGCAGTGCTCTCGTCGGGACTTACTACAATGAGCAGTTCTTC
TRBD1	TRBV18	.	18	TRBJ1-5	CASSPPRGRGYSNQPQHF	TGTGCCAGCTCACCACCTAGGGGGCGGGGGTATAGCAATCAGCCCCAGCATTTT
TRBD2	TRBV7-2	few	15	TRBJ2-7	CASSLRREVGYEQYF	TGTGCCAGCAGCTTAAGGCGGGAGGTGGGCTACGAGCAGTACTTC
TRBD1	TRBV6-2/TRBV6-3	.	14	TRBJ2-5	CASSYGQGLETQYF	TGTGCCAGCAGTTACGGACAGGGGTTAGAGACCCAGTACTTC
TRBD2	TRBV7-3	.	15	TRBJ2-7	CASSLAGGPNYEQYF	TGTGCCAGCAGCTTAGCGGGAGGACCAAACTACGAGCAGTACTTC
TRBD2	TRBV19	.	14	TRBJ2-5	CASSSLAGQETQYF	TGTGCCAGTAGTAGTTTAGCGGGACAAGAGACCCAGTACTTC
.	TRBV24-1	.	14	TRBJ1-6	CATSDWIQGSPLHF	TGTGCCACCAGTGATTGGATTCAGGGTTCACCCCTCCACTTT
.	TRBV7-2	.	15	TRBJ1-3	CASSLSPGRGNTIYF	TGTGCCAGCAGCTTGAGTCCAGGGCGCGGAAACACCATATATTTT
TRBD2	TRBV20-1	.	15	TRBJ2-3	CSARVNGAGADTQYF	TGCAGTGCTAGAGTAAACGGAGCGGGGGCAGATACGCAGTATTTT
TRBD1	TRBV28	.	15	TRBJ1-2	CASRRRTGSSYGYTF	TGTGCCAGCAGACGAAGGACAGGGTCTAGCTATGGCTACACCTTC
TRBD1	TRBV20-1	.	15	TRBJ2-7	CSAGPWDRGSYEQYF	TGCAGTGCTGGCCCTTGGGACAGGGGGTCCTACGAGCAGTACTTC
TRBD2	TRBV20-1	few	15	TRBJ2-7	CSAIPNGLAGYEQYF	TGCAGTGCTATCCCGAACGGGCTAGCGGGCTACGAGCAGTACTTC
.	TRBV6-2/TRBV6-3	few	14	TRBJ2-5	CASSYLGVGETQYF	TGTGCCAGCAGTTACCTGGGGGTGGGCGAGACCCAGTACTTC
TRBD2	TRBV20-1	.	14	TRBJ2-7	CSARASGNSYEQYF	TGCAGTGCTAGAGCTAGCGGGAACTCCTACGAGCAGTACTTC
.	TRBV20-1	medium-sized	15	TRBJ2-1	CSATDLLSSYNEQFF	TGCAGTGCTACCGACCTTTTGAGCTCCTACAATGAGCAGTTCTTC
.	TRBV29-1	few	12	TRBJ2-5	CSVRPGVETQYF	TGCAGCGTACGACCAGGAGTTGAGACCCAGTACTTC
TRBD2	TRBV20-1	.	14	TRBJ2-1	CSANAGGSYNEQFF	TGCAGTGCCAACGCGGGAGGATCCTACAATGAGCAGTTCTTC
.	TRBV20-1	few	15	TRBJ1-1	CSARDPLGGRTEAFF	TGCAGTGCTAGAGATCCCCTAGGGGGAAGGACTGAAGCTTTCTTT
.	TRBV6-2/TRBV6-3	.	14	TRBJ1-6	CASSYQETYSPLHF	TGTGCCAGCAGTTACCAGGAAACCTATTCACCCCTCCACTTT
TRBD1	TRBV20-1	.	14	TRBJ2-2	CSAPGTGFTGELFF	TGCAGTGCTCCCGGGACAGGGTTCACCGGGGAGCTGTTTTTT
.	TRBV6-1	.	15	TRBJ2-5	CASSEGGAGLETQYF	TGTGCCAGCAGTGAAGGTGGGGCAGGGTTGGAGACCCAGTACTTC
.	TRBV20-1	.	14	TRBJ1-1	CSASTGNMNTEAFF	TGCAGTGCTAGCACAGGGAATATGAACACTGAAGCTTTCTTT